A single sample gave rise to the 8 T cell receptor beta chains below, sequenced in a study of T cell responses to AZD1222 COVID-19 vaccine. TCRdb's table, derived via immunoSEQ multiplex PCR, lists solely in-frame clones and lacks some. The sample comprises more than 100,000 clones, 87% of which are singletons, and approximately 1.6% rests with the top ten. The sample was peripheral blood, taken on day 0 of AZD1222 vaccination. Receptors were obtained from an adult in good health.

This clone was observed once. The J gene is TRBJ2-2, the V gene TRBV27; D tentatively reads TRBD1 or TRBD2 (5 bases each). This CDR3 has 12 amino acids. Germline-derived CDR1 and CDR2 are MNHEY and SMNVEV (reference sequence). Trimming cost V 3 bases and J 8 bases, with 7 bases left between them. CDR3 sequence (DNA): TGTGCCAGCAGTTTTGGGACGGGGGAGCTGTTTTTT. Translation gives CASSFGTGELFF.

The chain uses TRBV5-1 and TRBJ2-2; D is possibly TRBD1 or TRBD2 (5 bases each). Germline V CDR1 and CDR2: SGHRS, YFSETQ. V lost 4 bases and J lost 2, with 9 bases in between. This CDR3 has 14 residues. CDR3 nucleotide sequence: TGCGCCAGCAGCCCCCGGGACAACACCGGGGAGCTGTTTTTT. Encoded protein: CASSPRDNTGELFF.

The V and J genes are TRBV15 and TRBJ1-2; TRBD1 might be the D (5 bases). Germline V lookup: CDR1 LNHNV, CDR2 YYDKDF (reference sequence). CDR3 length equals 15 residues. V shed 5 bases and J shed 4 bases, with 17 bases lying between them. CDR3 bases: TGTGCCACCAGCGGAGGGTTCTGGGGCGGCTATGGCTACACCTTC. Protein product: CATSGGFWGGYGYTF.

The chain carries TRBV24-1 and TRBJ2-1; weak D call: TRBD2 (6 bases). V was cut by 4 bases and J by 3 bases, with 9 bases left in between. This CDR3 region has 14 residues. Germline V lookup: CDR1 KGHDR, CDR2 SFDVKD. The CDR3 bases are TGTGCCACCAGTGAGTCCGGGAGCTACAATGAGCAGTTCTTC. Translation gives CATSESGSYNEQFF.

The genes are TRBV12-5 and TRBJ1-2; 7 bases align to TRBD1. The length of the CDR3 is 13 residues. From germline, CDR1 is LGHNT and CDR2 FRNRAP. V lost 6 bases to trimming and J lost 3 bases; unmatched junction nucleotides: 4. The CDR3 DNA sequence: TGTGCTAGTGGGGTCGGGACAGACTATGGCTACACCTTC. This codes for CASGVGTDYGYTF.

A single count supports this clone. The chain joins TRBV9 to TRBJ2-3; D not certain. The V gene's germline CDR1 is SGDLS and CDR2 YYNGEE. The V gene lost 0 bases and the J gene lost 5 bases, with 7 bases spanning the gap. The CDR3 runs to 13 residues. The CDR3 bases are TGTGCCAGCAGCGTAGTTCCGGGAGATACGCAGTATTTT. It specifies CASSVVPGDTQYF. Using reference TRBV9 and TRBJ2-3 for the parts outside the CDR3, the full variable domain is DSGVTQTPKHLITATGQRVTLRCSPRSGDLSVYWYQQSLDQGLQFLIQYYNGEERAKGNILERFSAQQFPDLHSELNLSSLELGDSALYFCASSVVPGDTQYFGPGTRLTVL.

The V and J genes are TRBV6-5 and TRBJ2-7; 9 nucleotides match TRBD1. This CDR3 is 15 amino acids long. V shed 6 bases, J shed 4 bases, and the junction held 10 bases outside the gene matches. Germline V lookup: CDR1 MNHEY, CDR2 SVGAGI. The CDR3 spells CASRSLQGAPYEQYF. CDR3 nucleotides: TGTGCCAGCAGATCATTACAGGGGGCGCCATACGAGCAGTACTTC.

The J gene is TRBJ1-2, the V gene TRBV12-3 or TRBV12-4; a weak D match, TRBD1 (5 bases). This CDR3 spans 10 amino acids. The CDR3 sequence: CAYGAWGYTF. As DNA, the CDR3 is TGTGCTTACGGGGCGTGGGGCTACACCTTC.